This TCR beta chain was profiled in a study of shared clonotypes between healthy human individuals. Background on the study: Researchers assigned three CD4 naive, three CD4 memory, two CD8 naive and one CD8 memory plate to each donor.

The sample holds a few counts of this clone. Trimming cost V 2 bases and J 0 bases; bases outside gene matches: 13. The CDR3 length is 18 residues. Looked up from germline, CDR1 is KGHSH and CDR2 is LQKENI. Sequenced by immunoSEQ multiplex PCR; TCRdb stores in-frame clones only, minus some. The sample consists of 1.4 million or so clones, 97% to 99% of them appearing once. What was sequenced was naive CD4+ T cells sorted from blood. The sample's subset: CD45RA+ positively selected. The J gene is TRBJ2-7, the V gene TRBV18, with 7 bases lining up with TRBD1. The TCR was taken from a man aged 30 to 45 in good health. The CDR3 DNA is TGTGCCAGCTCACCAGTCGGCGTACAGGGGTCGTTCTCCTACGAGCAGTACTTC. This codes for CASSPVGVQGSFSYEQYF.